The entry that follows covers one TCR beta chain sequence. What antigen it recognizes has not been identified. Base qualities are missing; no much larger clone stands one base away. The sample comes from a study of cytomegalovirus exposure and HLA in healthy donors (dated by TCRdb to the late 2010s). For the study in its entirety: An earlier analysis of approximately 550 of the donors reported 250 to 300 Gb of sequence data and some 120 million unique TCR beta sequences from 150 million to 200 million T cells. Roughly 290 gigabases of sequencing data and around 85 million unique TCR sequences made up an early release that covered fewer than 650 HLA-typed donors. Of the 398 genotyped donors, about 80% fell in the genetic ancestry cluster associated with self-reported Caucasian donors. The aim of the study was to test whether cataloging public T cell receptors could identify signatures of past pathogen exposure. The study used immunosequencing to profile the T cell repertoires of some 600 subjects and linked those repertoires to cytomegalovirus serostatus. Along with the approximately 650-subject first cohort, a separate validation cohort of over a hundred different subjects was used. To predict cytomegalovirus infection status, the study brought together high-throughput TCR immunosequencing, statistical association of individual TCRs with disease status, and machine learning. A later analysis re-examined previously published TCR beta repertoires from roughly 650 donors and added high-resolution HLA genotyping to investigate patterns of TCR occurrence. Rather than drawing on any new phenotypic data, the later analysis identified candidate immune exposures from TCR beta sequences and the way those sequences occurred across donors. An earlier analysis of around 580 of the donors used high-throughput TCR beta sequencing to judge whether each TCR beta V gene segment behaved as functional or pseudogenic. Donor age, sex, ethnicity and CMV serostatus were collected together with the repertoire data. Genome-wide SNP genotypes for about 55% of the roughly 670 donors were used in a later genetic analysis, which treated that subset as a discovery cohort. All discovery cohort repertoires had been generated on a single sequencing platform. HLA typing covered class I and class II loci at four-digit resolution. The number of donors typed differed by locus, with about 629-630 for A, B, C, DRB1 and DQB1, about 500 for DQA1, under 610 for DPA1, and around 460 for DPB1. Several DR-DQ haplotypes were handled as single units for association and clustering, since linkage in the cohort was strong. Among around 400 genotyped donors of the cohort, an average of roughly 230,000 unique TCR beta nucleotide sequences was sequenced per donor, of which approximately 19% were non-productive.

What the authors observed across the whole study: Immune exposure information for the cohort was limited to CMV serostatus. In a later genetic analysis, fewer N-insertions in productive TCRs were reported among donors in an Asian-associated ancestry cluster than the roughly 640-donor mean. Correlated functional status among segregating V segments might be attributable to linkage disequilibrium, but an unknown experimental factor could not be ruled out. In a later analysis, several top co-occurrence clusters were reported to appear linked to parvovirus B19, influenza, CMV and Epstein-Barr virus. In a later genetic analysis, a missense DCLRE1C variant was associated with V-gene and J-gene trimming of TCR beta chains, and the association was replicated in an independent cohort. A later analysis found that most CMV-associated TCR beta chains appeared HLA-restricted, with HLA associations seemingly driven largely by CMV exposure. Over 15 rarely observed V segments, including chromosome 9 orphons, were excluded from the earlier analysis of just under 600 of the donors because counts were too low. The authors suggested that the approach could potentially be extended to other disease states and immunological phenotypes. The cohort was sequenced for TCR beta chains only, and without alpha or paired-chain data the features that could be detected were limited. A further reported finding was that TCR beta sequences accurately predicted the HLA-A and HLA-B alleles for most subjects in the first cohort. In a later analysis, 16,951 TCR beta sequences were associated with specific HLA alleles at a false discovery rate of 0.05. Most TCR sequences were observed very rarely across donors, whereas some public TCRs were present in many individuals. Because the 87-base-pair reads could not distinguish some IMGT-functional V segments, including TRBV6-2 and TRBV6-3, those segments were excluded. In the study, approximately 160 TCR beta chains were listed as associated with cytomegalovirus. In a later analysis, TCR association rates were found to vary across HLA loci, with the most associated TCRs seen for DRB1 alleles and the fewest for HLA-C alleles. In vitro tests confirmed that a few of the cytomegalovirus-associated TCR beta chains recognize cytomegalovirus antigens. Because HLA typing was unavailable for some donors at each locus, only the typed subset was used in association tests. The classifier was reported to diagnose cytomegalovirus status with high specificity and sensitivity in both the original cohort and the validation cohort. The presence/absence analyses assumed that sequencing depth was roughly uniform across donors, and that assumption may not be true. A group of highly shared sequence variants was considered likely to be a technical artifact of the sequencing pipeline. When HLA alleles, especially DR and DQ, strongly co-occurred, attributing TCR associations to individual alleles was difficult. In an earlier analysis of under 600 of the donors, most TCR beta V segments were observed in productive rearrangements about 87% or about 30% of the time, broadly matching IMGT annotations. A later analysis found that HLA-associated TCR beta chains were more clonally expanded and had lower generation probabilities than equally common non-associated chains.

Including cysteine and phenylalanine, the CDR3 has 16 amino acids. Only CDR3 DNA remains: 48 bases, in frame from the first base. Germline trimming: 9 bases from V, 6 bases from J; junction bases outside gene matches: 16. The cohort consisted of approximately 670 healthy bone marrow donors. Cohort members were all nominally healthy when sampled, although unrecorded immune exposures were likely present. The donor was CMV seropositive and was included in the group of 290 or so seropositive cohort members. Every donor gave a peripheral blood sample, and the peripheral blood mononuclear cells from that sample were used for TCR beta sequencing. Genomic DNA extraction from the blood cell samples was performed with the Qiagen DNeasy Blood Extraction Kit. The library was produced with the immunoSEQ multiplex PCR assay. For the multiplex PCR, a mixture combining 60 forward primers for TCR Vbeta segments and 13 reverse primers for TCR Jbeta segments was used. The CDR3 region of rearranged TCR beta genes was amplified from genomic DNA by a multiplex PCR assay. The amplified TCR beta libraries were sequenced on the Illumina HiSeq System as 87-base-pair reads. The published analysis was carried out like this. A later analysis tallied roughly 78 million unique TCR beta chains across the 666 repertoires, and approximately 9.9 million of those chains were shared by two or more donors. Raw reads were error-corrected and collapsed into unique sequences with a nearest-neighbor algorithm that merged closely related sequences to remove PCR and sequencing errors. V, D and J gene segments were assigned by aligning CDR3 sequences to IMGT reference sequences. For a sequence to be retained, a match of at least six nucleotides was required to both a V gene segment and a J gene segment. A rearrangement counted as productive if the CDR3 had no stop codons and remained in frame with V and J, and every other rearrangement counted as non-productive. Following IMGT convention, CDR3 was defined as the stretch from the second conserved V-encoded cysteine to the conserved J-encoded phenylalanine. The earlier analysis of fewer than 700 of the donors excluded sequences that lacked an unambiguous match to a single V gene segment. An earlier analysis of 550 to 650 of the donors classified V segments as functional when productive rearrangements were above 56.7% and as segregating when the standard deviation between donors was above 5%. A statistical classification framework was built for diagnosing cytomegalovirus status from the catalog of TCR beta chain sequences. A later analysis assigned V and J genes by comparing TCR nucleotide sequences with IMGT/GENE-DB human TR gene sequences. Using the TCRdist pipeline, a later analysis assigned CDR3 sequences along with most-parsimonious VDJ recombination scenarios. A later analysis defined each TCR beta chain by its CDR3 amino acid sequence plus V-gene family, and excluded reads lacking a unique V-gene family. As a way to deal with suspected cross-contamination and a sequencing artifact, a later analysis dropped approximately 570 nucleotide sequences that were highly shared and had low generation probability. For each public chain, a later analysis derived a clonal expansion index from normalized ranks of inferred template counts within each repertoire. In a later analysis, generation probabilities were computed using a VDJ recombination model fitted to out-of-frame rearrangements, and the results were checked against IGoR. In a later analysis, TCR-TCR, TCR-HLA and TCR-CMV co-occurrence was scored with hypergeometric tests, and a repertoire-size bias correction was applied to TCR pairs. In a later analysis, false discovery rates were estimated by permuting HLA or CMV assignments 20 times. In a later analysis, co-occurring TCRs were grouped with DBSCAN, and TCRdist sequence similarity was added when clustering was performed within HLA-allele-positive subsets. Repertoires with fewer than 30,000 or more than 120,000 public chains were left out of co-occurrence clustering, as were five repertoires with anomalous nucleotide sharing. The table comes from immuneACCESS by way of TCRdb, which keeps in-frame sequences with V and J called. Part of the clones is missing from these tables; in studies checked, under half for an unresolved V gene and the rest for unknown reasons. D and trimming come from the DNA, and the V and J calls and clone size come from that table. Here the sample has 140,000 or so clones; 70% to 85% occur a single time. Of the sample, approximately 9.7% is held by the ten largest clones.

The rearrangement joined TRBV5-3 to TRBJ1-3; a stretch of 9 junction bases matches TRBD1. TRBV5-3 has ORF status, its function being uncertain. Sequencing used PBMCs. This TCR derives from a woman in her sixties in good health and CMV-seropositive. The CDR3 reads as follows: CANDLGQGRSVNTIYF. The bases are TGTGCCAACGACTTAGGACAGGGGAGATCAGTAAACACCATATATTTT.